This entry describes one TCR beta chain. Source study methods: The authors estimated nucleated cell counts from reference gene primer amplification. The assay was immunoSEQ multiplex PCR, and TCRdb's table has in-frame clones only and misses some. V and J calls and clone size come straight from that table; D and trimming were deduced from the DNA. This sample has about 170,000 clones, with just over 90% found just once. These data belong to a study of blood T cell repertoires in COVID-19. On the study more broadly: Sites in the United States, Italy and Spain provided acute and convalescent COVID-19 samples.

The sample was peripheral blood. The receptor's source is a man aged 18 to 29 with COVID-19, enrolled during active disease.

CDR3 loop: CASSGRRGGGSHEQFF. CDR3 nucleotides: TGTGCCAGCAGTGGACGGCGGGGCGGAGGTTCGCATGAGCAGTTCTTC. V usage is TRBV27 and J usage is TRBJ2-1; D perhaps matches TRBD2 (6 bases). V lost 5 bases to trimming and J lost 8 bases, with 22 bases between them. CDR1 and CDR2 from the germline V gene are MNHEY and SMNVEV (reference sequence). The CDR3 length is 16 residues.